Listed below are T cell receptor beta chains from one sample, sequenced in a study of CD8 T cells in Susac syndrome. TCRdb reprocessed the immunoSEQ multiplex PCR reads via MiXCR and lists one record per CDR3 protein. The table includes 65,000 to 100,000 distinct CDR3 sequences, approximately 96% detected once. Sequencing was performed on CD8+ T cells from PBMCs. The receptors shown here come from a human donor with Susac syndrome. Both conserved end residues are part of each CDR3. D genes are given only for firm matches. Rows give clone size only sometimes, using once, few, many, or a class for an expanded clone.

size	D	J	V	DNA	CDR3
.	.	TRBJ1-1	TRBV16	TGTGCCAGCAGCCAGTCTGAAGCTTTCTTT	CASSQSEAFF
.	TRBD2	TRBJ2-5	TRBV13	TGTGCCAGCAGCTCGGGGGGGACACAAGAGACCCAGTACTTC	CASSSGGTQETQYF
once	TRBD1	TRBJ2-3	TRBV24-1	TGTGCCACCAGTGATCGCGGACAGGACCAAAGCACAGATACGCAGTATTTT	CATSDRGQDQSTDTQYF
.	.	TRBJ2-2	TRBV4-3	TGCGCCAGCAGCCAAGAGACCCTCCTAGGTAGCGAGAACACCGGGGAGCTGTTTTTT	CASSQETLLGSENTGELFF
.	.	TRBJ2-7	TRBV2	TGTGCCAGCAGTGAAGTTACGGAGAGCTCCTACGAGCAGTACTTC	CASSEVTESSYEQYF
.	.	TRBJ2-2	TRBV29-1	TGCAGCGTACCTGAAACGAACACCGGGGAGCTGTTTTTT	CSVPETNTGELFF
.	.	TRBJ1-1	TRBV6-1	TGTGCCAGCAGACACCCGGAGGGGACTGAAGCTTTCTTT	CASRHPEGTEAFF
.	.	TRBJ1-1	TRBV13	TGTGCCAGCAGCGCCACAGGGTCTCGTGAAGCTTTCTTT	CASSATGSREAFF
.	TRBD1	TRBJ1-3	TRBV7-8	TGTGCCAGCAGGGACAGGGTGTCTGGAAACACCATATATTTT	CASRDRVSGNTIYF
.	TRBD1	TRBJ2-5	TRBV5-1	TGCGCCAGCAGCCGCGGGACAGGTTACTACTTC	CASSRGTGYYF
.	.	TRBJ2-5	TRBV9	TGTGCCAGCTCCGACCGGGACTCTTCAGCGGAGACCCAGTACTTC	CASSDRDSSAETQYF
.	.	TRBJ2-3	TRBV9	TGTGCCAGCAGCGTTTCGACAGGTGCTAGCACAGATACGCAGTATTTT	CASSVSTGASTDTQYF
.	.	TRBJ2-2	TRBV29-1	TGCAGCGTCCAAGTCACCGGGGAGCTGTTTTTT	CSVQVTGELFF
few	TRBD1	TRBJ2-5	TRBV7-9	TGTGCCAGCAGCCGGGACAGGGGAGAGACCCAGTACTTC	CASSRDRGETQYF
.	TRBD2	TRBJ2-7	TRBV27	TGTGCCAGCAGTTTAGCGGGAGGCACCCTCGAGCAGTACTTC	CASSLAGGTLEQYF
.	.	TRBJ2-3	TRBV5-1	TGCGCCAGCAGCTTCCGGGACATAGGCACAGATACGCAGTATTTT	CASSFRDIGTDTQYF
.	.	TRBJ1-4	TRBV5-1	TGCGCCAGCAGCTTGGGAAATGAAAAACTGTTTTTT	CASSLGNEKLFF
.	TRBD2	TRBJ2-1	TRBV15	TGTGCCACCAGCAGACCGACTAGCGGGGGCTCCTACAATGAGCAGTTCTTC	CATSRPTSGGSYNEQFF
.	.	TRBJ2-2	TRBV6-1	TGTGCCAGCAGTCCAACAGGGAGGGCCGGGGAGCTGTTTTTT	CASSPTGRAGELFF
.	TRBD1	TRBJ2-4	TRBV20-1	TGCAGTGCTCCACAGGGGGCCCCAGCCAAAAACATTCAGTACTTC	CSAPQGAPAKNIQYF
.	.	TRBJ1-1	TRBV27	TGTGCCAGCACCGGCGGTCTTGAAGCTTTCTTT	CASTGGLEAFF
.	.	TRBJ2-3	TRBV6-5	TGTGCCAGCAGTTACGGGGGCGGCACAGATACGCAGTATTTT	CASSYGGGTDTQYF
.	.	TRBJ2-5	TRBV6-2/TRBV6-3	TGTGCCAGCAGTCCCGGAGGGGGGAAGACCCAGTACTTC	CASSPGGGKTQYF
.	.	TRBJ2-7	TRBV5-6	TGTGCCAGCAGCATGGGGGCCTCATCCTACGAGCAGTACTTC	CASSMGASSYEQYF
.	TRBD2	TRBJ2-4	TRBV15	TGTGCCACCAGCCGGACTAGCGGGGGGGCCGGGCTTCAGTACTTC	CATSRTSGGAGLQYF
.	TRBD2	TRBJ2-5	TRBV7-2	TGTGCCAGCAGCTTAGACAGGCTAGCGGGGCAAGAGACCCAGTACTTC	CASSLDRLAGQETQYF
.	.	TRBJ1-1	TRBV20-1	TGCAGTGCTAGAGATTTCGGAGACCGAGAAGCTTTCTTT	CSARDFGDREAFF
.	TRBD2	TRBJ2-5	TRBV7-2	TGTGCCAGCAGCTTAGGACTAGCGGAAGAGACCCAGTACTTC	CASSLGLAEETQYF
.	.	TRBJ2-7	TRBV20-1	TGCAGTGCTAGAGATCATTGGGGGAGGTTCTCCTACGAGCAGTACTTC	CSARDHWGRFSYEQYF
.	TRBD1	TRBJ2-5	TRBV13	TGTGCCAGCAGCTTAAGGGACAGCCAAGAGACCCAGTACTTC	CASSLRDSQETQYF